Below, 25 T cell receptor beta chains from the same sample are listed, as sequenced in a study of cytomegalovirus exposure and HLA in healthy donors. Sequencing used immunoSEQ multiplex PCR; TCRdb keeps in-frame clones, though not all of them. The sample holds hundreds of thousands of clones; around nine tenths are singletons and the top ten take about 3%. The source material was PBMCs. These TCRs come from a man aged 18 to 30 in good health and CMV-seronegative.

The chain combines TRBV7-2 with TRBJ1-2; the D is unclear. Between the trimmed V and J ends, which lost 5 bases and 9 bases, there was a span of 25 bases. The germline gives CDR1 SGHTA, CDR2 FQGNSA. There are 16 residues in the CDR3. CDR3 in amino acids: CASSRMTEAQYLRYTF. The DNA for the CDR3 is TGTGCCAGCAGCCGAATGACTGAAGCCCAGTATCTTCGCTACACCTTC.

This clone is a singleton in its sample. This rearrangement joins TRBV27 to TRBJ1-2, with TRBD1 matching over 7 bases. V lost 7 bases, J lost 1 base, and 6 bases stayed unmatched. This CDR3 comprises 14 residues. CDR1 is MNHEY and CDR2 is SMNVEV in the germline V gene (reference sequence). The CDR3 loop is CASTTRQGNYGYTF. Written as DNA, the CDR3 is TGTGCCAGCACAACCCGACAGGGTAACTATGGCTACACCTTC.

DNA of the CDR3: TGTGCCAGCAGCCAACGTGGTCCCACGCTAAATGAAAAACTGTTTTTT. Translating gives CASSQRGPTLNEKLFF. This rearrangement joins TRBV4-2 to TRBJ1-4; D is unclear. Trimming removed 2 bases from V and 5 bases from J, with 15 bases in between. From germline, CDR1 is LGHNA and CDR2 YNFKEQ. The CDR3 length is 16 residues.

This clone showed up just once. The rearrangement joins TRBV7-9 to TRBJ2-2; 9 nucleotides line up with TRBD2. After removal of 1 base from V and 5 bases from J, the junction contained 5 bases not matched to a gene. From germline, CDR1 is SEHNR and CDR2 FQNEAQ (reference sequence). The CDR3 runs 16 residues. CDR3 sequence reads: CASSLEGSGSTGELFF. The CDR3 DNA reads as TGTGCCAGCAGCTTAGAAGGTAGCGGGAGTACCGGGGAGCTGTTTTTT.

The chain uses TRBV4-2 and TRBJ2-7; no definite D call. In germline, CDR1 is LGHNA, CDR2 YNFKEQ. The CDR3 runs 12 residues. V was trimmed by 1 base and J by 3 bases, leaving 4 bases between them. The CDR3 DNA reads as TGTGCCAGCAGCCAAGCGTTCTACGAGCAGTACTTC. Translated: CASSQAFYEQYF.

This sequence joins TRBV6-5 and TRBJ1-2; no clear D. There are 13 residues in the CDR3. The V end was cut by 4 bases, the J end by 6 bases, with 12 bases between. Germline V gives CDR1 MNHEY, CDR2 SVGAGI. Here the CDR3 reads CASSFKAVNGYTF. CDR3 nucleotide sequence: TGTGCCAGCAGTTTTAAAGCCGTCAATGGCTACACCTTC.

The CDR3, as DNA: TGTGCCAGCTCACCACAAAACAGGGGCGTCTCTGGAAACACCATATATTTT. Protein product: CASSPQNRGVSGNTIYF. The chain combines TRBV18 with TRBJ1-3, with 7 bases fitting TRBD1. V dropped 1 base and J dropped 0; count of bases not matched to a gene: 6. Germline values: CDR1 KGHSH, CDR2 LQKENI. CDR3 size: 17 residues.

The chain uses TRBV6-1 and TRBJ2-3; D not certain. The CDR3 sequence is 13 residues long. Germline CDR1 is MNHNS and CDR2 is SASEGT. Trimming removed 10 bases from V and 0 bases from J, with 11 bases in between. The CDR3 DNA sequence: TGTGCCACCGAGGCGGCGAGCACAGATACGCAGTATTTT. Amino acid sequence: CATEAASTDTQYF.

The J gene is TRBJ1-1, the V gene TRBV19; possibly TRBD1 for D (6 bases). Deletions cut 6 bases from V and 4 bases from J, with 15 bases between. CDR1 is LNHDA and CDR2 is SQIVND in the germline V gene (reference sequence). The CDR3 runs 14 residues. The CDR3 DNA sequence: TGTGCCAGTAGAAACCCAGGGGAGATCACTGAAGCTTTCTTT. As protein: CASRNPGEITEAFF.

The chain has TRBV6-5 and TRBJ2-1; no clear D. The V and J ends lost 5 bases and 2 bases respectively, with 10 bases between them. Per germline, CDR1 MNHEY and CDR2 SVGAGI. CDR3 size: 14 residues. The CDR3 spells CASSKTPTYNEQFF. CDR3 DNA sequence: TGTGCCAGCAGTAAGACACCTACCTACAATGAGCAGTTCTTC.

The V gene is TRBV5-1, the J gene TRBJ1-1; D is possibly TRBD1 (5 bases). Looked up from germline, CDR1 is SGHRS and CDR2 is YFSETQ. Trimming removed 5 bases from V and 2 bases from J, with 7 bases in between. This CDR3 comprises 12 residues. Here the CDR3 DNA reads TGCGCCAGCAGGGACATTAACACTGAAGCTTTCTTT. The encoded protein is CASRDINTEAFF.

The chain joins TRBV4-1 to TRBJ2-7; maybe TRBD1 (6 bases). CDR3 length: 17 amino acids. Germline V CDR1 and CDR2: MGHRA, YSYEKL. Trimming cost V 3 bases and J 4 bases, with 22 bases left between them. This CDR3 is CASSQKGGPDYLYEQYF. Written as DNA, the CDR3 is TGCGCCAGCAGCCAGAAAGGGGGACCCGATTACCTATACGAGCAGTACTTC.

The rearrangement uses TRBV9 and TRBJ2-3; weak D call: TRBD1 (6 bases). Germline-derived CDR1 and CDR2 are SGDLS and YYNGEE. Between the trimmed V and J ends, which lost 3 bases and 1 base, there was a span of 12 bases. This CDR3 has 15 amino acids. The chain's CDR3 is CASSAPDRGTDTQYF. Written as DNA, the CDR3 is TGTGCCAGCAGCGCCCCGGACAGAGGCACAGATACGCAGTATTTT.

The chain links TRBV27 to TRBJ2-7; D is perhaps TRBD1 (6 bases). Trimming cost V 6 bases and J 5 bases, with 14 bases left between them. Germline loops: CDR1 MNHEY, CDR2 SMNVEV (reference sequence). CDR3 length: 13 amino acids. CDR3 amino acids: CASSPTGFHEQYF. The CDR3 bases are TGTGCCAGCAGCCCCACAGGGTTCCACGAGCAGTACTTC.

V usage is TRBV5-4 and J usage is TRBJ2-7; a weak D match, TRBD2 (5 bases). V lost 4 bases, J lost 3 bases, and 11 bases lay in between. This CDR3 region has 13 residues. Looked up from germline, CDR1 is SGHNT and CDR2 is YYREEE (reference sequence). CDR3 nucleotides: TGTGCCAGCAGCGCAACCGGGGACTACGAGCAGTACTTC. Protein: CASSATGDYEQYF.

The chain uses TRBV5-1 and TRBJ2-1; 7 nucleotides agree with TRBD2. V shed 0 bases and J 3 bases; nucleotides not matched to a gene: 6. The CDR3 consists of 16 residues. The germline CDR1 and CDR2 sequences are SGHRS and YFSETQ. Here the CDR3 DNA reads TGCGCCAGCAGCTTGGCGGCTAGCGGAGACTACAATGAGCAGTTCTTC. This codes for CASSLAASGDYNEQFF.

The chain uses TRBV19 and TRBJ2-7, with TRBD2 matching over 12 bases. Germline values: CDR1 LNHDA, CDR2 SQIVND (reference sequence). The CDR3 has 17 residues. V lost 1 base to trimming and J lost 0 bases; unmatched junction nucleotides: 4. As DNA, the CDR3 is TGTGCCAGTAGTATAGGCGCGACTAGCGGGAGCTCCTACGAGCAGTACTTC. Protein sequence: CASSIGATSGSSYEQYF.

With regard to this clone: The sample carries other DNA sequences with the same CDR3. CDR3 region: CASSSPGDEQYF. Here the CDR3 DNA reads TGCGCCAGCAGTAGTCCGGGAGACGAGCAGTACTTC. The genes are TRBV5-1 and TRBJ2-7; the D gene is possibly TRBD2 (6 bases). Germline V gene sequence: CDR1 SGHRS, CDR2 YFSETQ. V lost 5 bases to trimming and J lost 5 bases, with 11 bases between them. The CDR3 runs to 12 residues.

The chain uses TRBV18 and TRBJ2-7, with D perhaps TRBD1 (6 bases). Per the germline V gene, CDR1 is KGHSH and CDR2 is LQKENI. The V end lost 3 bases, the J end lost 1 base, and 16 bases lay between the germline ends. The CDR3 is 16 amino acids. The CDR3 region has the DNA TGTGCCAGCTCACCTATAATACAGGGCAGTTCCTACGAGCAGTACTTC. Translating gives CASSPIIQGSSYEQYF. Full variable domain (rest looked up from reference TRBV18 and TRBJ2-7): NAGVMQNPRHLVRRRGQEARLRCSPMKGHSHVYWYRQLPEEGLKFMVYLQKENIIDESGMPKERFSAEFPKEGPSILRIQQVVRGDSAAYFCASSPIIQGSSYEQYFGPGTRLTVT.

CDR3 DNA: TGTGCCAGCAGTGGGCTAGCGGGAGTTAATCCCTCCTACAATGAGCAGTTCTTC. It codes for CASSGLAGVNPSYNEQFF. The V and J genes are TRBV27 and TRBJ2-1; the match to TRBD2 covers 10 bases. The CDR3 runs 18 residues. V dropped 5 bases and J dropped 0; count of bases not matched to a gene: 10. Germline assignment: CDR1 MNHEY and CDR2 SMNVEV (reference sequence).

CDR3 region: CAISDSGYTEAFF. The CDR3 DNA is TGTGCCATCAGTGACTCAGGGTACACTGAAGCTTTCTTT. The genes are TRBV10-3 and TRBJ1-1; D might be TRBD1 (5 bases). The length of the CDR3 is 13 residues. The germline CDR1 and CDR2 sequences are ENHRY and SYGVKD. V was trimmed by 3 bases and J by 3 bases, leaving 8 bases between them.

The V gene is TRBV5-6, the J gene TRBJ2-7; TRBD1 aligns across 9 bases. The CDR3 extends over 15 amino acids. Germline V gene data show CDR1 as SGHDT and CDR2 as YYEEEE. V shed 5 bases and J 4 bases; nucleotides not matched to a gene: 10. The CDR3 spells CASSSAWDRVYEQYF. As DNA, the CDR3 is TGTGCCAGCAGTTCTGCTTGGGACAGGGTGTACGAGCAGTACTTC. The whole variable domain, remainder taken from reference TRBV5-6 and TRBJ2-7, is DAGVTQSPTHLIKTRGQQVTLRCSPKSGHDTVSWYQQALGQGPQFIFQYYEEEERQRGNFPDRFSGHQFPNYSSELNVNALLLGDSALYLCASSSAWDRVYEQYFGPGTRLTVT.

The count of this clone is one. This rearrangement joins TRBV12-2 to TRBJ2-7; the table's D call TRBD2 went unverified against the DNA. TRBV12-2 is listed as a pseudogene. The length of the CDR3 is 15 residues. CDR3 nucleotides: TGTGCAAGTCGCTTAGCGCGCGGGATCCACTACGAGCAGTACTTC. Protein sequence: CASRLARGIHYEQYF.

The rearrangement uses TRBV14 and TRBJ2-1, with 9 bases matching TRBD1. Trimming cost V 1 base and J 4 bases; bases outside gene matches: 11. The CDR3 has 18 residues. Germline CDR1 reads SGHDN; CDR2 reads FVKESK. The CDR3 region is CASSQVRDRVRGYNEQFF. CDR3 nucleotide sequence: TGTGCCAGCAGCCAAGTTCGGGACAGGGTACGAGGGTACAATGAGCAGTTCTTC. Full variable domain (remainder filled in from reference TRBV14 and TRBJ2-1): EAGVTQFPSHSVIEKGQTVTLRCDPISGHDNLYWYRRVMGKEIKFLLHFVKESKQDESGMPNNRFLAERTGGTYSTLKVQPAELEDSGVYFCASSQVRDRVRGYNEQFFGPGTRLTVL.

The CDR3 region is CASSPAGAGTDTQYF. CDR3 coding DNA: TGTGCCAGCAGTCCAGCGGGGGCCGGCACAGATACGCAGTATTTT. The chain employs TRBV28 and TRBJ2-3; 8 bases fit TRBD2. This CDR3 is 15 amino acids long. V lost 5 bases and J lost 1; bases outside the gene matches: 5. CDR1 is MDHEN and CDR2 is SYDVKM in the germline V gene. The whole variable domain, filled in from reference TRBV28 and TRBJ2-3, reads DVKVTQSSRYLVKRTGEKVFLECVQDMDHENMFWYRQDPGLGLRLIYFSYDVKMKEKGDIPEGYSVSREKKERFSLILESASTNQTSMYLCASSPAGAGTDTQYFGPGTRLTVL.